Listed below are T cell receptor beta chains from one sample, sequenced in a study of blood T cells in healthy people across ages. TCRdb independently ran MiXCR on the 5' RACE reads; one entry per CDR3 protein. The sample includes just under 900,000 distinct CDR3 sequences, 29% of them seen just once. The sample was blood. All receptors derive from a woman at least 80 years old in good health. The CDR3 runs from the conserved cysteine through the conserved F or W. Fields, in order: V gene, J gene, D gene, CDR3 protein. A D gene is named only where the DNA matches it firmly.

TRBV6-1,TRBJ1-2,-,CASRTGGSGYGYTF
TRBV12-3/TRBV12-4,TRBJ1-2,-,CASSLVVSLATGYTF
TRBV9,TRBJ2-1,TRBD2,CASSVEWGGYNEQFF
TRBV7-2,TRBJ2-4,TRBD1,CASSSSGTGVIQYF
TRBV6-2/TRBV6-3,TRBJ2-3,TRBD2,CASRSRGGWTDTQYF
TRBV29-1,TRBJ1-2,-,CSVDGGGRMYSDGYTF
TRBV20-1,TRBJ1-2,-,CSAREYGYTF
TRBV20-1,TRBJ1-5,-,CSARDPLSGKSNQPQHF
TRBV18,TRBJ2-7,-,CASSPAGSNYEQYF
TRBV11-2,TRBJ1-2,-,CASSLEGSYGYIF
TRBV5-8,TRBJ2-5,-,CASSLSRGYQETRYF
TRBV3-1,TRBJ2-7,-,CASSQAGAYEQYF
TRBV18,TRBJ2-5,-,CASSPRLQETQYF
TRBV6-6,TRBJ1-5,-,CASSYRGPVNGNQPQHF
TRBV7-9,TRBJ2-5,-,CASSLVAAGTETQYF
TRBV5-8,TRBJ2-7,-,CASTKIGGKEYERYF
TRBV30,TRBJ1-1,TRBD1,CAWSGTGGPEAFF
TRBV4-3,TRBJ2-2,-,CASSSDGRGTGELFF
TRBV20-1,-,TRBD2,CSARDRRGSNYNEQYF
TRBV15,TRBJ2-4,-,CATSRGGKAKNIQYF
TRBV4-3,TRBJ2-1,-,CASSRMRGGQPNEQFF
TRBV28,TRBJ1-1,-,CASSVAQMNTEAFF
TRBV6-5,TRBJ1-6,-,CAVQGRGNSPLHF
TRBV7-9,TRBJ1-6,TRBD1,CASRAGGNSPLHF
TRBV27,TRBJ1-6,-,CASSLWGGRSSYNSPLHF
TRBV7-2,TRBJ2-3,TRBD2,CASSLVGTSLPDTQYF
TRBV12-3/TRBV12-4,TRBJ1-2,TRBD1,CASSQQTGLGGYTF
TRBV2,TRBJ2-3,-,CASSDSSRTDTQYF
TRBV5-5,TRBJ2-7,-,CASSGLDLEKQYF
TRBV10-3,-,-,CAIRESRGYEQYF
TRBV4-3,TRBJ2-5,TRBD2,CASSQEWLAGQETQYF
TRBV6-2/TRBV6-3,TRBJ2-1,TRBD2,CATRPGGGNEQFF
TRBV28,TRBJ1-6,-,CASKPLGYNSPLHF
TRBV29-1,TRBJ2-5,-,CSVEGGVLETQYF
TRBV9,TRBJ2-3,TRBD2,CASSLVWGSGEQDTQYF
TRBV12-3/TRBV12-4,TRBJ2-5,TRBD2,CASSPLAGGLWDQETQYF
TRBV12-3/TRBV12-4,TRBJ2-3,TRBD2,CASSLYTGLAGGLWSTDTQYF
TRBV5-4,TRBJ2-1,TRBD1,CASSPTGTGYNEQFF
TRBV7-2,TRBJ2-1,TRBD2,CASSLGTSGGAKQFF
TRBV29-1,TRBJ1-1,-,CSVPGSTLSTEAFF
TRBV7-8,TRBJ2-1,-,CASSLGGLGGGANEQFF
TRBV6-4,TRBJ2-3,TRBD2,CASSRKAGLDTQYF
TRBV3-1,TRBJ2-5,-,CASSLFPQETQYF
TRBV25-1,TRBJ2-3,TRBD1,CASSEDRGHSTDTQYF
TRBV28,TRBJ1-6,TRBD1,CASSSGQGGPFYNSPLHF
TRBV10-3,TRBJ1-2,TRBD1,CATSDRDRGSYGYTF
TRBV20-1,TRBJ2-5,TRBD1,CSARDWGTGVREETQYF
TRBV7-9,TRBJ2-3,TRBD1,CASSPGQGVDTQYF
TRBV6-5,TRBJ2-5,-,CASSYLGGQQETQYF
TRBV19,TRBJ1-5,-,CASSKTGFGQPQHF
TRBV29-1,TRBJ2-1,-,CSVTRVGNEQFF
TRBV11-2,TRBJ1-2,-,CASSSKGGGYTF
TRBV12-3/TRBV12-4,TRBJ2-3,-,CASTLGPGTGDTQYF